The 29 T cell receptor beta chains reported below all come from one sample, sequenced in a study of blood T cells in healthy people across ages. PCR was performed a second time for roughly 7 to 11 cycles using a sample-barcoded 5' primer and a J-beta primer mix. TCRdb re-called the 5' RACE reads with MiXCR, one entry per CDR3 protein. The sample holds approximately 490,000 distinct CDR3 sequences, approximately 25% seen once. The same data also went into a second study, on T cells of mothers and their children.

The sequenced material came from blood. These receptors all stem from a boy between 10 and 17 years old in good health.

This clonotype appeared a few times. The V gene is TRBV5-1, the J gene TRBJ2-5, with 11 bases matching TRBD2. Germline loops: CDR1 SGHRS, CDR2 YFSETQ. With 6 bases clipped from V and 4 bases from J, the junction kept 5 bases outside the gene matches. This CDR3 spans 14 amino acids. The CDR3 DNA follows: TGCGCCAGCAAACCGACTAGCGGGATAGAGACCCAGTACTTC. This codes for CASKPTSGIETQYF.

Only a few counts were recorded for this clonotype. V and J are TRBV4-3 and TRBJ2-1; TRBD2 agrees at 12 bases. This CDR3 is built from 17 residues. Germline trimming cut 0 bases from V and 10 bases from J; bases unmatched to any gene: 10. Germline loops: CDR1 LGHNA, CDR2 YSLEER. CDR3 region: CASSQDVTSGGRREQFF. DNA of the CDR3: TGCGCCAGCAGCCAAGATGTTACTAGCGGGGGGAGGAGGGAGCAGTTCTTC.

CDR3 sequence reads: CASSVDGGMYQETQYF. The CDR3 coding sequence is TGTGCCAGCAGCGTAGATGGGGGGATGTACCAAGAGACCCAGTACTTC. The rearrangement joins TRBV9 to TRBJ2-5; D might be TRBD2 (6 bases). The germline V gene encodes CDR1 SGDLS and CDR2 YYNGEE. V dropped 0 bases and J dropped 0 bases, with 12 bases sitting between them. The CDR3 has 16 residues.

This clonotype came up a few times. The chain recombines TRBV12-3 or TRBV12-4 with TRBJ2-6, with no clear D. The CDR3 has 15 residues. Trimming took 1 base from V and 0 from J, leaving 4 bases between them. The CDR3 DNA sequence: TGTGCCAGCAGTTTAGAGGGCTCTGGGGCCAACGTCCTGACTTTC. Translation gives CASSLEGSGANVLTF.

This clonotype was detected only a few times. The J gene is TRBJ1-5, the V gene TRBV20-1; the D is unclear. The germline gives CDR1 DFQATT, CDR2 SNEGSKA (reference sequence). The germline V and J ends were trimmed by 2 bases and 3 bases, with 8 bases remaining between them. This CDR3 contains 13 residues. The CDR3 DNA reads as TGCAGTGCTAGACAGTCCCTCAATCAGCCCCAGCATTTT. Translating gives CSARQSLNQPQHF.

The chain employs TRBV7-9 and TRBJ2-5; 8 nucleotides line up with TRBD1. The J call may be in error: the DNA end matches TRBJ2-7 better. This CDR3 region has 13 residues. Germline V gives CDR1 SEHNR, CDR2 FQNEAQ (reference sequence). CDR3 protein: CASSLTGGIEQYF. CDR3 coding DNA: TGTGCCAGCAGCTTAACAGGGGGTATCGAGCAGTACTTC.

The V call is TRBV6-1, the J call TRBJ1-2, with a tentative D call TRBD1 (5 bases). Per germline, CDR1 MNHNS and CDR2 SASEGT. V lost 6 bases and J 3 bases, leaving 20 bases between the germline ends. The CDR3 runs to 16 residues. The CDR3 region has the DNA TGTGCCAGCAGGGGGGAAAGGACCCGTTTTTACTATGGCTACACCTTC. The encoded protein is CASRGERTRFYYGYTF.

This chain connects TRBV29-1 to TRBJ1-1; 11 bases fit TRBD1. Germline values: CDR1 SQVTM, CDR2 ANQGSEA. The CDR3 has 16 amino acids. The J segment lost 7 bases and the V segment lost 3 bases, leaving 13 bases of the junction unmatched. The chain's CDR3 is CSVDLPGQGGFGEAFF. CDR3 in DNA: TGCAGCGTTGACCTTCCGGGACAGGGGGGTTTTGGTGAAGCTTTCTTT.

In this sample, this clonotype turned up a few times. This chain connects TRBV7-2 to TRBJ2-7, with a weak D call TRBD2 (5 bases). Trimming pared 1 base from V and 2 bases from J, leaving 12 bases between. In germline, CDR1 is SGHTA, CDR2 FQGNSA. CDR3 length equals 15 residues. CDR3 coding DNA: TGTGCCAGCAGCTTAGGGGCTAGCTCCGCCTACGAGCAGTACTTC. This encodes CASSLGASSAYEQYF. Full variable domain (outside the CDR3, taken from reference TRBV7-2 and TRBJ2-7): GAGVSQSPSNKVTEKGKDVELRCDPISGHTALYWYRQSLGQGLEFLIYFQGNSAPDKSGLPSDRFSAERTGGSVSTLTIQRTQQEDSAVYLCASSLGASSAYEQYFGPGTRLTVT.

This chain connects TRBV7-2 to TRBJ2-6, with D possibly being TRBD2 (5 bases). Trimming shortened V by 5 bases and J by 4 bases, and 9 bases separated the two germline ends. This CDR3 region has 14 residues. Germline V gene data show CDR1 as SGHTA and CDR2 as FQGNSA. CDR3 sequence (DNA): TGTGCCAGCAGCCCGCGGGTCGGGGCCAACGTCCTGACTTTC. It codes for CASSPRVGANVLTF.

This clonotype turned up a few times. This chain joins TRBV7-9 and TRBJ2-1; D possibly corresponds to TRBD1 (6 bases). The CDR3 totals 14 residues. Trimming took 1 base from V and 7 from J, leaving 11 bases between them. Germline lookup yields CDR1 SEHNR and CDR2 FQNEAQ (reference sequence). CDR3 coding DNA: TGTGCCAGCAGCTTAGTGGGCAGGGGAAATGAGCAGTTCTTC. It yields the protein CASSLVGRGNEQFF.

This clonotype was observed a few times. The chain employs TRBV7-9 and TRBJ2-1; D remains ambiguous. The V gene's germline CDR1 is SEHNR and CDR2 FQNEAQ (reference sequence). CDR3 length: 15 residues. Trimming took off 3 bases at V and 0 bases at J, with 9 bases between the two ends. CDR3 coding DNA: TGTGCCAGCAGCTTCGGCTCAAGCTCCTACAATGAGCAGTTCTTC. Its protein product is CASSFGSSSYNEQFF. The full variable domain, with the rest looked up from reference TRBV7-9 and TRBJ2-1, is DTGVSQNPRHKITKRGQNVTFRCDPISEHNRLYWYRQTLGQGPEFLTYFQNEAQLEKSRLLSDRFSAERPKGSFSTLEIQRTEQGDSAMYLCASSFGSSSYNEQFFGPGTRLTVL.

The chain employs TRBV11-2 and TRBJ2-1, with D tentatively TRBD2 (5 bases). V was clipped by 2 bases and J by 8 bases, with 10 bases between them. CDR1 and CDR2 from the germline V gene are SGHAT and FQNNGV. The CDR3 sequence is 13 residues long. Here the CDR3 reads CASSLLRGHEQFF. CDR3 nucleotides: TGTGCCAGCAGCTTATTGAGAGGGCATGAGCAGTTCTTC.

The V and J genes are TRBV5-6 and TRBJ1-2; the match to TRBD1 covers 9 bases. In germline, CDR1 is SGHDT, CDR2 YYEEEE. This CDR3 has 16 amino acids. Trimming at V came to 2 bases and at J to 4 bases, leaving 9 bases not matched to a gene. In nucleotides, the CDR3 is TGTGCCAGCAGCTTTAAAGAGGACAGGGGCATCTATGGCTACACCTTC. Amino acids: CASSFKEDRGIYGYTF.

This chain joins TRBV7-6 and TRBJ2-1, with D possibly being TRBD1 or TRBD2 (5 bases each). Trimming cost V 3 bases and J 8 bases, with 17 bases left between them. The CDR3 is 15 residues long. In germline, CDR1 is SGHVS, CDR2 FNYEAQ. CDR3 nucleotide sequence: TGTGCCAGCAGCTTCCTGGGGGACCGGGTTGATGAGCAGTTCTTC. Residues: CASSFLGDRVDEQFF. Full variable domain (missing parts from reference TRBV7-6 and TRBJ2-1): GAGVSQSPRYKVTKRGQDVALRCDPISGHVSLYWYRQALGQGPEFLTYFNYEAQQDKSGLPNDRFSAERPEGSISTLTIQRTEQRDSAMYRCASSFLGDRVDEQFFGPGTRLTVL.

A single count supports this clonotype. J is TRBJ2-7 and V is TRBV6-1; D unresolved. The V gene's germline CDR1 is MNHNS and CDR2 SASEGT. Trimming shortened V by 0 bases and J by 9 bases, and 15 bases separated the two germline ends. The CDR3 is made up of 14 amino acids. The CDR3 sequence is CASSEAGSPVGQYF. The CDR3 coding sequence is TGTGCCAGCAGTGAAGCCGGGTCACCCGTGGGGCAGTACTTC.

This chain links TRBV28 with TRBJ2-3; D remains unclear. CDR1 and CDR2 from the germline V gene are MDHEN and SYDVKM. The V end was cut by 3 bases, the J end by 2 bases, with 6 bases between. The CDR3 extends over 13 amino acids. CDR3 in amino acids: CASSFSATDTQYF. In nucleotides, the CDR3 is TGTGCCAGCAGTTTCTCTGCCACAGATACGCAGTATTTT.

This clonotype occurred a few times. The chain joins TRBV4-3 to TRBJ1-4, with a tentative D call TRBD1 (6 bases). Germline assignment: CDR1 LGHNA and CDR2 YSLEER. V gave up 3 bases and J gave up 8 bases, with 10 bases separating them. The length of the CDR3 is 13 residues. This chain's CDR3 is CASSHWTAEKLFF. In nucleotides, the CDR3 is TGCGCCAGCAGCCATTGGACAGCCGAAAAACTGTTTTTT.

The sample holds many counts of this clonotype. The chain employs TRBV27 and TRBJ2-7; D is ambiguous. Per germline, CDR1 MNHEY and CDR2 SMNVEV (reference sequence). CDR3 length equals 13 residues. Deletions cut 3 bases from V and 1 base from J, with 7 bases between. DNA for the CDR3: TGTGCCAGCAGTTTGGGGATATCCTACGAGCAGTACTTC. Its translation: CASSLGISYEQYF.

The CDR3 region is CASRFLWTSGYEQYF. The CDR3 nucleotides read TGTGCAAGTCGCTTCCTTTGGACTAGCGGCTACGAGCAGTACTTC. V usage is TRBV12-2 and J usage is TRBJ2-5; TRBD2, the table's D call, lacks a check against the DNA. The J call may be wrong; the DNA end is better matched by TRBJ2-7. TRBV12-2 is termed a pseudogene. This CDR3 has 15 residues.

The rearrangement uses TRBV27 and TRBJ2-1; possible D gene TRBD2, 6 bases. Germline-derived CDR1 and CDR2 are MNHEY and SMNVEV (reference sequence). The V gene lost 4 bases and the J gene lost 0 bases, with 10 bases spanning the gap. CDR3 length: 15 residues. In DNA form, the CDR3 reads TGTGCCAGCAGTTGGGTCGGGAGCTCCTACAATGAGCAGTTCTTC. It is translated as CASSWVGSSYNEQFF.

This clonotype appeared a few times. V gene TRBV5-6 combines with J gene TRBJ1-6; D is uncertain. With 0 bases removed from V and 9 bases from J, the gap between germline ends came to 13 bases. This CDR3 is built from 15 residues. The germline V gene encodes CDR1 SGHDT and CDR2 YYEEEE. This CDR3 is CASSLGGSLSSPLHF. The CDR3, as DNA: TGTGCCAGCAGCTTGGGTGGTAGCTTAAGTTCACCCCTCCACTTT.

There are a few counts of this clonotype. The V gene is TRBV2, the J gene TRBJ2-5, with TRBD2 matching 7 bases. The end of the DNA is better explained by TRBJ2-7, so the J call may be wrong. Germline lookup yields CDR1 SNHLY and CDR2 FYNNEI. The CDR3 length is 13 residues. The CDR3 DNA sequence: TGTGCCATGATGGCTAGCGGTTCCTACGAGCAGTACTTC. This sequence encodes CAMMASGSYEQYF.

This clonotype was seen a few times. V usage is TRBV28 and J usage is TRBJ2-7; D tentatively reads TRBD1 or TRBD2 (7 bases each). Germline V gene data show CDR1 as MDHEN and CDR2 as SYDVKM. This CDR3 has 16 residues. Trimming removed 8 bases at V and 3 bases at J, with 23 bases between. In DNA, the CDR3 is TGTGCCAGCCCTCCCCCCGGGGGAGGGGGCTTCTACGAGCAGTACTTC. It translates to CASPPPGGGGFYEQYF.

The CDR3 DNA follows: TGTGCCAGCAGCCCACTCGGGGGAAGTTACACTGAAGCTTTCTTT. This translates into CASSPLGGSYTEAFF. This chain uses TRBV7-3 with TRBJ1-1, with D possibly being TRBD1 (5 bases). Germline CDR1 is SGHTA and CDR2 is FQGTGA. The CDR3 is 15 amino acids. The V end lost 5 bases, the J end lost 3 bases, and 16 bases lay between the germline ends.

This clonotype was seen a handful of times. The CDR3 DNA reads as TGTGCCAGCAGTTTGGAGGAGGGGGGTAGTTACAATGAGCAGTTCTTC. Amino acid sequence: CASSLEEGGSYNEQFF. The J gene is TRBJ2-1, the V gene TRBV28; TRBD1 or TRBD2 may be the D gene (6 bases each). The CDR3 covers 16 residues. CDR1 is MDHEN, CDR2 SYDVKM, per germline. Trimming pared 3 bases from V and 4 bases from J, leaving 16 bases between.

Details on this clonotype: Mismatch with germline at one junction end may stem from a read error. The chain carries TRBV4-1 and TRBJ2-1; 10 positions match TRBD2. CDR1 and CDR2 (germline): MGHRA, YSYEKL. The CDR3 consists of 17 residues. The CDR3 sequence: CASSQVSSSGSWDEPFF. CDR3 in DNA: TGCGCCAGCAGCCAAGTTAGCTCTAGCGGGAGTTGGGATGAGCCGTTCTTC.

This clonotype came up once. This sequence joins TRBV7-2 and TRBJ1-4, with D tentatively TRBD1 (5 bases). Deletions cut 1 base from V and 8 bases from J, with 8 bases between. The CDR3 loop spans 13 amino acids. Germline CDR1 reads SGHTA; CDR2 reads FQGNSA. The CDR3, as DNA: TGTGCCAGCAGCTTAGTTCGGGGGGAAAAACTGTTTTTT. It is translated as CASSLVRGEKLFF.

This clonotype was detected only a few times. This chain's CDR3 is CASSLGPGPGTQYF. The CDR3 DNA follows: TGTGCCAGCAGCTTAGGGCCGGGCCCAGGGACCCAGTACTTC. V is TRBV7-2 and J is TRBJ2-1; D is unresolved. Judging by the DNA end, TRBJ2-5 fits better; the J call may be wrong. The CDR3 has 14 amino acids. In germline, CDR1 is SGHTA, CDR2 FQGNSA.